This TCR beta chain was documented in a study of cytomegalovirus exposure and HLA in healthy donors. CDR3 size: 14 residues. The V gene's germline CDR1 is MNHEY and CDR2 SMNVEV (reference sequence). The germline V and J ends were trimmed by 6 bases and 6 bases, with 16 bases remaining between them. The PCR had 60 Vbeta and 13 Jbeta primers. Profiled with immunoSEQ multiplex PCR; TCRdb holds only in-frame clones, not every one. This sample has 100,000 to 150,000 clones, with around 86% found just once. The sequencing sample was made of PBMCs. This receptor was identified in a man aged 25 to 45 in good health and CMV-seronegative. The chain couples TRBV27 to TRBJ2-3; unclear D gene. CDR3 amino acids: CASRVGTRIDTQYF. CDR3 coding DNA: TGTGCCAGCAGGGTGGGCACCCGAATCGATACGCAGTATTTT.